This T cell receptor beta chain was sequenced for a study of beta chain features in type 1 diabetes. The study, taken as a whole, reports: Any HLA-type effect on TCRB rearrangement remained unresolved here. A moderate, significant TCRB CDR3 shortening appeared in type 1 diabetes across four CD4+ subsets. It was possible that PCR favored shorter templates, equally so in patients and controls.

The authors reverse transcribed all of the isolated RNA, so sequencing captured expressed TCRB transcripts. Profiling relied on immunoSEQ multiplex PCR, and the TCRdb table lists in-frame clones only, not all of them. The data contain approximately 160,000 clones, approximately 10% of them singletons. In this sample, this clone turned up a few times. Its antigen is unknown. A single heparinised draw of roughly 100 mL on average was taken per donor. CD4+ naive, central memory, regulatory and stem cell-like memory cells were sorted via CD45RO/CCR7/CD25/CD127/CD95/CD27. The receptor comes from a man aged 25-40 years with type 1 diabetes. Sequencing was performed on central memory CD4+ T cells from blood.

The CDR3 region has the DNA TGTGCCAGCAGCCAATTCGAGGGCCCCTACGAGCAGTACTTC. Translating gives CASSQFEGPYEQYF. The rearrangement joins TRBV14 to TRBJ2-7, with TRBD2 as a possible D gene (5 bases). Germline values: CDR1 SGHDN, CDR2 FVKESK. The CDR3 spans 14 residues. Trimming shortened V by 2 bases and J by 2 bases, and 10 bases separated the two germline ends.